The sequence of this T cell receptor (beta chain) was determined in a study of cytomegalovirus exposure and HLA in healthy donors. Study-level results: According to the study, some 160 TCR beta chains were cytomegalovirus-associated.

From germline, CDR1 is SGHNT and CDR2 YYREEE (reference sequence). After removal of 5 bases from V and 4 bases from J, the junction contained 3 bases not matched to a gene. This CDR3 contains 13 residues. Researchers ran the PCR with 60 Vbeta and 13 Jbeta primers. Libraries were prepared by immunoSEQ multiplex PCR; TCRdb keeps only in-frame clonotypes and omits some of them. The table includes roughly 190,000 clones, roughly 12% detected once. With respect to this clone: As yet, its antigen is unknown.

This sequence was found in a man aged 50 to 59 in good health and CMV-seropositive. The specimen sequenced was PBMCs. The chain recombines TRBV5-4 with TRBJ2-1; 7 bases align to TRBD2. The CDR3 region has the DNA TGTGCCAGCAGGAGGGGACTATACAATGAGCAGTTCTTC. This translates into CASRRGLYNEQFF.